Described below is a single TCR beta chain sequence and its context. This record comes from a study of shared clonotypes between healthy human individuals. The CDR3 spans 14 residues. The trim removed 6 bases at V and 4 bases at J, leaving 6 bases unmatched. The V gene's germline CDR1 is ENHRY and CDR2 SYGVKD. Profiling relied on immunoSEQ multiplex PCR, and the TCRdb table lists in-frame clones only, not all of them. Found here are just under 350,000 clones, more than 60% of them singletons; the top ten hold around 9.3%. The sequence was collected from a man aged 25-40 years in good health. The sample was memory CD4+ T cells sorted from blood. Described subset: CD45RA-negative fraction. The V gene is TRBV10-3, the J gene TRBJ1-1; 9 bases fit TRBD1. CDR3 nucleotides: TGTGCCATCAGCATTCAGACAGGGGGCACTGAAGCTTTCTTT. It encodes CAISIQTGGTEAFF.